What follows are 15 T cell receptor beta chains derived from one specimen sequenced in a study of identical twins. In TCRdb, the 5' RACE reads were re-called with MiXCR into one record per CDR3 protein. This table holds fewer than 900,000 distinct CDR3 sequences, approximately 18% found once. The data were also submitted as part of a second study, on T cells expressing NK-cell markers.

The sequenced material came from PBMCs. The receptors shown here come from a young woman in good health.

The rearrangement joins TRBV12-3 or TRBV12-4 to TRBJ1-1; D not resolved. This CDR3 region has 13 residues. V dropped 3 bases and J dropped 11 bases, with 16 bases sitting between them. The DNA for the CDR3 is TGTGCCAGCAGTTTCACCGCTCGAATGCAGGCTTTCTTT. It specifies CASSFTARMQAFF.

The rearrangement links TRBV9 to TRBJ2-7, with 7 bases identical to TRBD2. The V gene's germline CDR1 is SGDLS and CDR2 YYNGEE. The V gene end was trimmed by 3 bases and the J gene end by 0 bases; junction bases not matched to a gene: 3. The CDR3 length is 14 residues. The CDR3 region has the DNA TGTGCCAGCAGCGGGGGAGGGGACTCCTACGAGCAGTACTTC. Translation gives CASSGGGDSYEQYF. The complete variable domain, with remaining parts taken from reference TRBV9 and TRBJ2-7, reads DSGVTQTPKHLITATGQRVTLRCSPRSGDLSVYWYQQSLDQGLQFLIQYYNGEERAKGNILERFSAQQFPDLHSELNLSSLELGDSALYFCASSGGGDSYEQYFGPGTRLTVT.

V gene TRBV30 combines with J gene TRBJ2-7, with 8 bases lining up with TRBD2. This CDR3 spans 14 amino acids. Germline V CDR1 and CDR2: GTSNPN, SVGIG (reference sequence). V lost 4 bases and J lost 1; bases outside the gene matches: 6. CDR3 sequence: CAWTMTGGSYEQYF. CDR3 nucleotide sequence: TGTGCCTGGACGATGACGGGAGGGTCCTACGAGCAGTACTTC.

This clonotype was observed a few times. The rearrangement joins TRBV20-1 to TRBJ2-5; TRBD1 is a possible D gene (6 bases). Germline-derived CDR1 and CDR2 are DFQATT and SNEGSKA (reference sequence). The CDR3 is 14 amino acids. V shed 2 bases and J shed 4 bases, with 14 bases lying between them. The DNA for the CDR3 is TGCAGTGCTAGATCAGGGGTGGTAGGAGAGACCCAGTACTTC. This translates into CSARSGVVGETQYF.

The genes are TRBV7-2 and TRBJ2-5, with D unclear. Germline-derived CDR1 and CDR2 are SGHTA and FQGNSA. The CDR3 consists of 14 residues. V was clipped by 5 bases and J by 1 base, with 11 bases between them. CDR3 in DNA: TGTGCCAGCAGCCGCAGGACGATCCAAGAGACCCAGTACTTC. This gives the protein CASSRRTIQETQYF.

The V gene is TRBV29-1, the J gene TRBJ1-1; D is perhaps TRBD1 (5 bases). V lost 7 bases to trimming and J lost 1 base, with 13 bases between them. The length of the CDR3 is 13 residues. The V gene's germline CDR1 is SQVTM and CDR2 ANQGSEA. The CDR3 sequence is CSAHDSPNTEAFF. The DNA for the CDR3 is TGCAGCGCACATGACAGCCCGAACACTGAAGCTTTCTTT.

In this sample, this clonotype turned up a few times. V usage is TRBV20-1 and J usage is TRBJ2-2, with 7 bases that match TRBD2. Trimming took 1 base from V and 2 from J; bases not matched to a gene: 4. The CDR3 has 15 amino acids. From germline, CDR1 is DFQATT and CDR2 SNEGSKA (reference sequence). DNA for the CDR3: TGCAGTGCTAGAGCCGGGGGGAGAAACACCGGGGAGCTGTTTTTT. Protein: CSARAGGRNTGELFF.

There are a few counts of this clonotype. V is TRBV6-6 and J is TRBJ1-3; unclear D gene. The length of the CDR3 is 13 residues. Trimming stripped 7 bases from V and 4 bases from J, with 11 bases between. Germline assignment: CDR1 MNHNY and CDR2 SVGAGI (reference sequence). This CDR3 is CASNEERGNTIYF. Here the CDR3 DNA reads TGTGCCAGCAATGAGGAGCGAGGAAACACCATATATTTT.

Only a few counts were recorded for this clonotype. V gene TRBV5-1 combines with J gene TRBJ2-1; D may be TRBD2 (5 bases). Germline assignment: CDR1 SGHRS and CDR2 YFSETQ. The ends were cut back, 1 base at V and 2 bases at J, with 7 bases in the middle. The CDR3 length is 14 residues. CDR3 residues: CASSLRRAYNEQFF. The CDR3 DNA reads as TGCGCCAGCAGCTTGAGGCGGGCCTACAATGAGCAGTTCTTC. The variable domain in full, with the rest retrieved from reference TRBV5-1 and TRBJ2-1, is KAGVTQTPRYLIKTRGQQVTLSCSPISGHRSVSWYQQTPGQGLQFLFEYFSETQRNKGNFPGRFSGRQFSNSRSEMNVSTLELGDSALYLCASSLRRAYNEQFFGPGTRLTVL.

The chain combines TRBV30 with TRBJ2-1, with 9 bases that match TRBD2. The CDR3 length is 13 residues. After removal of 7 bases from V and 10 bases from J, the junction contained 11 bases not matched to a gene. Germline-derived CDR1 and CDR2 are GTSNPN and SVGIG (reference sequence). The CDR3 loop is CAFQTSGPGEQFF. CDR3 coding DNA: TGTGCCTTTCAGACTAGCGGCCCAGGCGAGCAGTTCTTC.

The chain carries TRBV6-5 and TRBJ2-7; no definite D call. The CDR3 contains 18 residues. Per germline, CDR1 MNHEY and CDR2 SVGAGI. With 3 bases removed from V and 9 bases from J, the gap between germline ends came to 30 bases. CDR3 region: CASSYRPQKWDVTPGQYF. DNA for the CDR3: TGTGCCAGCAGTTATCGACCCCAGAAGTGGGATGTCACCCCAGGGCAGTACTTC.

The CDR3 reads CASSSSGRQGANSPLHF. CDR3 bases: TGTGCCAGCAGCTCCTCGGGGAGACAGGGGGCGAATTCACCCCTCCACTTT. This rearrangement joins TRBV11-3 to TRBJ1-6; 10 bases are shared with TRBD1. The CDR3 has 17 amino acids. Germline lookup yields CDR1 SGHNT and CDR2 YENEEA. The V gene end was trimmed by 4 bases and the J gene end by 7 bases; junction bases not matched to a gene: 10.

The chain couples TRBV6-1 to TRBJ2-1; 11 bases agree with TRBD2. V was pared by 0 bases and J by 3 bases, with 7 bases of the junction left unmatched. The CDR3 is 18 amino acids. Looked up from germline, CDR1 is MNHNS and CDR2 is SASEGT. In DNA form, the CDR3 reads TGTGCCAGCAGTGAAGCGTTCGGGACTAGCGGATTCTACAATGAGCAGTTCTTC. Amino acid sequence: CASSEAFGTSGFYNEQFF.

This clonotype was seen a handful of times. The chain is built from TRBV15 and TRBJ1-6; 7 nucleotides align to TRBD1. The CDR3 has 16 amino acids. CDR1 is LNHNV, CDR2 YYDKDF, per germline (reference sequence). V lost 1 base, J lost 6 bases, and 6 bases stayed unmatched. The CDR3 DNA is TGTGCCACCAGCAGAGGGGCAGGGGGAGTTAATTCACCCCTCCACTTT. Its translation is CATSRGAGGVNSPLHF. The variable domain in full, completed from reference TRBV15 and TRBJ1-6, reads DAMVIQNPRYQVTQFGKPVTLSCSQTLNHNVMYWYQQKSSQAPKLLFHYYDKDFNNEADTPDNFQSRRPNTSFCFLDIRSPGLGDTAMYLCATSRGAGGVNSPLHFGNGTRLTVT.

This clonotype was counted between two and nine times. This rearrangement joins TRBV5-1 to TRBJ1-3; D is unresolved. Trimming took 0 bases from V and 2 from J, leaving 6 bases between them. CDR1 is SGHRS and CDR2 is YFSETQ in the germline V gene. CDR3 length: 14 residues. The CDR3 loop reads CASSLDRPGNTIYF. The CDR3, as DNA: TGCGCCAGCAGCTTGGACAGACCTGGAAACACCATATATTTT.